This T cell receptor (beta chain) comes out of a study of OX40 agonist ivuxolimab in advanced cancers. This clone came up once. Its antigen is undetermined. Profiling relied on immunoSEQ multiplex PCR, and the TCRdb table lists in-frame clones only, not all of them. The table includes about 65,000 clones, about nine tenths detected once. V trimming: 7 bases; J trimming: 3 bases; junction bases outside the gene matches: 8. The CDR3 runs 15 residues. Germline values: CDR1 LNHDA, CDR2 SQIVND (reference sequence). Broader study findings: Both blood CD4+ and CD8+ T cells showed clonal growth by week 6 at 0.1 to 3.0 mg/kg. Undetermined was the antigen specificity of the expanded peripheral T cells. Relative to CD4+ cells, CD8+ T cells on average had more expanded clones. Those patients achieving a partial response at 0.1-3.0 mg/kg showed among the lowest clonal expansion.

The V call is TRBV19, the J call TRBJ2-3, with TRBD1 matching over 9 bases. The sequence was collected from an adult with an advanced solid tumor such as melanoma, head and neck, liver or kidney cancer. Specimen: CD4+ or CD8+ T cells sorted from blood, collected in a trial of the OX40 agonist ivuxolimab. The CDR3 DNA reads TGTGCCAGTAAAGGGAGCGGGACAGGGACAGATACGCAGTATTTT. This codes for CASKGSGTGTDTQYF.